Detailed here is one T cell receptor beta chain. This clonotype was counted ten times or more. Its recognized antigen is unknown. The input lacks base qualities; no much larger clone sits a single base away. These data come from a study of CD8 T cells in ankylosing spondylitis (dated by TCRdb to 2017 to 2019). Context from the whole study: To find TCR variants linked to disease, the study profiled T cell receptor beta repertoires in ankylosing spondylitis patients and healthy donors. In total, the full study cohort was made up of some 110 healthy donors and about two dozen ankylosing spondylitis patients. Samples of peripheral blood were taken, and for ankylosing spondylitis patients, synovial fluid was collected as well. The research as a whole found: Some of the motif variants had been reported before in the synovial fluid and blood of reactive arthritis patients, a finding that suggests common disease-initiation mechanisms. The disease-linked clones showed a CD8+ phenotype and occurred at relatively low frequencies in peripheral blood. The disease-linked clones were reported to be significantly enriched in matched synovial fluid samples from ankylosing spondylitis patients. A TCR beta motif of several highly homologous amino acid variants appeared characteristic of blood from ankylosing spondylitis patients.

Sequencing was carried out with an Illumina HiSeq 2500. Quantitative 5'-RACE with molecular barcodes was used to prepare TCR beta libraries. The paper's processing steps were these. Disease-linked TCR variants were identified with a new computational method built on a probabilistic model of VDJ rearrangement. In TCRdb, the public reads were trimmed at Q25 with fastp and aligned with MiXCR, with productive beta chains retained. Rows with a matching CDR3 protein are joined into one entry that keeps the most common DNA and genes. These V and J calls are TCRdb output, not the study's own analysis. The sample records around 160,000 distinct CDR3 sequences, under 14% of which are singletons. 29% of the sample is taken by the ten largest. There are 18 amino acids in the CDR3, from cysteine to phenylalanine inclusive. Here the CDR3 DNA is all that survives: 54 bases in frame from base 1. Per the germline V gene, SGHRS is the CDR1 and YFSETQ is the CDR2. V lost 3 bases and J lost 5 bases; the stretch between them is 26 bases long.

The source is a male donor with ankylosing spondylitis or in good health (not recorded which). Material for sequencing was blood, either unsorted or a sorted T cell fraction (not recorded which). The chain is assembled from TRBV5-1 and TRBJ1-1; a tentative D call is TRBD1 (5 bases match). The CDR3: CASSSNRVRAASGTEAFF. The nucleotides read TGCGCCAGCAGCTCCAATCGGGTCAGGGCCGCATCAGGGACTGAAGCTTTCTTT.